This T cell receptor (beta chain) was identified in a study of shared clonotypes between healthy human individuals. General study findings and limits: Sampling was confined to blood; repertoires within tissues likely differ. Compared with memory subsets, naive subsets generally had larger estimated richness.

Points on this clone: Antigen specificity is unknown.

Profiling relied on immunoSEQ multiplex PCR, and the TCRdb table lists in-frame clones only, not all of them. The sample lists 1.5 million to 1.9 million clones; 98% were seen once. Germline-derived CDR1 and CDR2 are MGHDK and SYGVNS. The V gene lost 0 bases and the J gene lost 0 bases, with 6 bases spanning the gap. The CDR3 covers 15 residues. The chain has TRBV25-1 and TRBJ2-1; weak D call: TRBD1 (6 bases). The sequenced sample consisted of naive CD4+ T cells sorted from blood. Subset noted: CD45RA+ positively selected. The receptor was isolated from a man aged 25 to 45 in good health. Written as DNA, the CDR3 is TGTGCCAGCAGTGAATACAGGGGCTCCTACAATGAGCAGTTCTTC. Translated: CASSEYRGSYNEQFF.